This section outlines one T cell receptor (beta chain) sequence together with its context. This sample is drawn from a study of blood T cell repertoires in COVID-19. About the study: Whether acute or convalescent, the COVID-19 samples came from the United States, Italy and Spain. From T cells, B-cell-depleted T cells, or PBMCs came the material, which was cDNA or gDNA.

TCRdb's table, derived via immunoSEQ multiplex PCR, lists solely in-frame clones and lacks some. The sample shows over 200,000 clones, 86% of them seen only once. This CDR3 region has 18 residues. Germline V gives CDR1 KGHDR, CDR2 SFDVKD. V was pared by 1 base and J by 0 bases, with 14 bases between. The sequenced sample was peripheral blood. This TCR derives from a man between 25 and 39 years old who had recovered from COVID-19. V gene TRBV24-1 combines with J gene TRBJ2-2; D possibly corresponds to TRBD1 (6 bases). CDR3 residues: CATSDFPPTGANTGELFF. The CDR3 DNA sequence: TGTGCCACCAGTGATTTTCCGCCGACAGGAGCGAACACCGGGGAGCTGTTTTTT.